Sequencing of this T cell receptor (beta chain) was carried out in a study of blood T cell repertoires in COVID-19 (dated by TCRdb to the early 2020s). Study-wide context: The collaborator samples originated in the United States, Italy and Spain and spanned the acute and convalescent phases of COVID-19. Samples were obtained from the ongoing ImmuneRACE study (first 160 participants) and from about 1,300 subjects provided by 6 global collaborators. The material from the prospective study consisted of cDNA or gDNA derived from T cells, B-cell-depleted T cells, or PBMCs. Subjects who had been exposed to COVID-19, were actively infected with it, or had recovered from it provided the deeply sampled blood TCRbeta repertoires that made up the dataset. The sample metadata nearly always contained a de-identified subject ID, COVID-19 status, age in years and sex. Where available, HLA class I and class II types were obtained from metadata supplied by the sample provider rather than from assay-based typing. The repertoires were released in a freely available public database intended as a resource for research on the immune response to SARS-CoV-2. Results the study describes overall, beyond this receptor: The amount of clinical and demographic metadata varied by source and participant and was provided uncurated.

V sheds 4 bases and J sheds 6 bases, leaving 16 bases between their ends. Via the germline V gene (reference sequence), CDR1 is SGHKS and CDR2 YYEKEE. CDR3 length: 14 amino acids, cysteine to phenylalanine. Solely the CDR3 DNA is kept, with 42 bases framed from the first base. TCRbeta CDR3 regions were amplified from genomic DNA using the immunoSEQ Assay, a bias-controlled multiplex PCR. As for how the authors treated the data: The number of nucleated cells in each sample was estimated from the amplification of reference gene primers within the assay. To quantify the absolute abundance of each unique TCRbeta CDR3 rearrangement, sequence reads were collapsed and filtered. For each sample, productive Simpson clonality was calculated by taking the square root of Simpson's diversity index across productive rearrangements. This immuneACCESS table, as held by TCRdb, lists in-frame sequences with V and J called but not all clones. Of the missing ones, under half trace to an unresolved V gene in checked studies; the others have no known cause. Clone size and the V and J calls come from that table; the DNA yielded D and trimming. This sample is represented by roughly 120,000 clones; about four fifths of them were singletons. 9% to 15% of the sample is held by the ten biggest clonotypes.

The collaborating institutions used their own protocols to collect whole blood in K2EDTA tubes. For TCRbeta analysis, collaborator samples were shipped as frozen whole blood, as isolated PBMCs, or as DNA extracted from either sample type. This clone came up a few times. What antigen it recognizes has not been identified. No clone much larger than this one lies a single base away; base qualities are absent. Specimen: peripheral blood. This clonotype was sampled from a woman aged 60-75 years with acute or convalescent COVID-19. The chain is made from TRBV5-5 and TRBJ1-2; the D gene is perhaps TRBD1, on 5 matching bases. CDR3 reads: CASSRLNGGDGYTF. The DNA reads as follows: TGTGCCAGCAGCCGACTTAACGGGGGGGATGGCTACACCTTC.